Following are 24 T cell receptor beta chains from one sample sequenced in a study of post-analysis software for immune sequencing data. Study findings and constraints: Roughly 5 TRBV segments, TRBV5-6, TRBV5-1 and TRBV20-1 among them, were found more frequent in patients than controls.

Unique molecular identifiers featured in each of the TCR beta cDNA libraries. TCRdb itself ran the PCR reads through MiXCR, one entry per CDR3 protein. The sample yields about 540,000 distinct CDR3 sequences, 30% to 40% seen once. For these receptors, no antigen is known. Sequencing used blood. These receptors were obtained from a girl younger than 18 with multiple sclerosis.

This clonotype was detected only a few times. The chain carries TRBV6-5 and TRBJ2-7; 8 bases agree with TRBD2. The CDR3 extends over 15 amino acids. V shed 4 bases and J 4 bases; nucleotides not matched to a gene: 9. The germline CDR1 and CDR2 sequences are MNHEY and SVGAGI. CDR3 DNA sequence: TGTGCCAGCAGTTCCCAACGGGGGGGCCTTTACGAGCAGTACTTC. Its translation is CASSSQRGGLYEQYF.

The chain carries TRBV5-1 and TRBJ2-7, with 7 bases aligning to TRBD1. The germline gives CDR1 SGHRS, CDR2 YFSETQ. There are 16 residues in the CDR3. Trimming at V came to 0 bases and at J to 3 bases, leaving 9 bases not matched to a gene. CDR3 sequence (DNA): TGCGCCAGCAGCTTGGGACAGGGTGCTAGAGGCTACGAGCAGTACTTC. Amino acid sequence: CASSLGQGARGYEQYF.

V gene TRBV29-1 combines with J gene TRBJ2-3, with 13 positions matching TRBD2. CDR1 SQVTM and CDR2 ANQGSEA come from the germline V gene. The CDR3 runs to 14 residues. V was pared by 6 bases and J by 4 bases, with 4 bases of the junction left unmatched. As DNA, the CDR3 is TGCAGCGTGATACTAGCGGGGGGGTCAGATACGCAGTATTTT. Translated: CSVILAGGSDTQYF.

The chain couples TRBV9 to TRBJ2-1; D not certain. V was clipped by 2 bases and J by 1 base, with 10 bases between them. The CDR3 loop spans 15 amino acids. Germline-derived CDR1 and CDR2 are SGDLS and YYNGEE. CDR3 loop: CASSVQDTSYNEQFF. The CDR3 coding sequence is TGTGCCAGCAGCGTCCAAGACACTTCCTACAATGAGCAGTTCTTC.

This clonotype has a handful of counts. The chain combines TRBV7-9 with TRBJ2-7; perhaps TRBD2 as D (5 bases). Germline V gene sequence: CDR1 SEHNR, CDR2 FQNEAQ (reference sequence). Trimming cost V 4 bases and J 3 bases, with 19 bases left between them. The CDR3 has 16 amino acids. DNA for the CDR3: TGTGCCAGCAGCTCAGTCGACGGGGTAAGGAACTACGAGCAGTACTTC. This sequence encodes CASSSVDGVRNYEQYF.

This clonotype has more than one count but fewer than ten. CDR3: CASSFSSEGALDTF. The CDR3 nucleotides read TGTGCCAGCAGTTTTAGTTCCGAGGGGGCATTGGACACCTTC. The chain has TRBV12-3 or TRBV12-4 and TRBJ1-2; 7 nucleotides agree with TRBD1. CDR3 length: 14 residues. With 3 bases clipped from V and 12 bases from J, the junction kept 13 bases outside the gene matches.

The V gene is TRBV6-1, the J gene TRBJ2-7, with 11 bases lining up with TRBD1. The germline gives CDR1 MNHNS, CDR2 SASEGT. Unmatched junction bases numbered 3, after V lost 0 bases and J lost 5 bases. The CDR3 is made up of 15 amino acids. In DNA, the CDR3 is TGTGCCAGCAGTGAAGCGCGGACAGGGGGCAACGAGCAGTACTTC. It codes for CASSEARTGGNEQYF.

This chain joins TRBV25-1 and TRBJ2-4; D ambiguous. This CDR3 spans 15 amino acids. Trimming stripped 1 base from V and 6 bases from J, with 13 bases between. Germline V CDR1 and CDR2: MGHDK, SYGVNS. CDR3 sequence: CASSESKEPGNIQYF. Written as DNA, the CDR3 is TGTGCCAGCAGTGAATCGAAGGAGCCGGGAAACATTCAGTACTTC.

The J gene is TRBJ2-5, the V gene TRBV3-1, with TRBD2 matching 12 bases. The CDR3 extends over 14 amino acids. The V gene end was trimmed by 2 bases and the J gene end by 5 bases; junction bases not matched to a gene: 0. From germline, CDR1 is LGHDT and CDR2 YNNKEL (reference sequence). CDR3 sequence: CASSQLAGGETQYF. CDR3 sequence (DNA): TGTGCCAGCAGCCAACTAGCGGGGGGGGAGACCCAGTACTTC.

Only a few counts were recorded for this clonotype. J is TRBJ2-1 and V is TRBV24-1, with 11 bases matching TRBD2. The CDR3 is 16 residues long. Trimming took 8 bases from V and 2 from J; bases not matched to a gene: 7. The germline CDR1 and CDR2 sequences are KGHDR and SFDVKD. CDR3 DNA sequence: TGTGCCACCATGAATAGCGGGGGGGCGGCCTACAATGAGCAGTTCTTC. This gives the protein CATMNSGGAAYNEQFF.

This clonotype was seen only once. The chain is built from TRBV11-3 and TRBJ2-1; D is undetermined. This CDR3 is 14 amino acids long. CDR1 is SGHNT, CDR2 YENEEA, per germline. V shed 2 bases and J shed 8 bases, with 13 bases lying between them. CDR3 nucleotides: TGTGCCAGCAGCTTAACCCCGACTGGGCATGAGCAGTTCTTC. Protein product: CASSLTPTGHEQFF.

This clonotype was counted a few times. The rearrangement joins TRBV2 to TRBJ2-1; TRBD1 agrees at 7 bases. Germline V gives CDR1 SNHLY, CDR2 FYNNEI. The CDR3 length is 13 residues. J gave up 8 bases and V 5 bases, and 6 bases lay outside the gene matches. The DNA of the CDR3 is TGTGCCAGCAGTCGAGACAGGGTCGATGAGCAGTTCTTC. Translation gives CASSRDRVDEQFF.

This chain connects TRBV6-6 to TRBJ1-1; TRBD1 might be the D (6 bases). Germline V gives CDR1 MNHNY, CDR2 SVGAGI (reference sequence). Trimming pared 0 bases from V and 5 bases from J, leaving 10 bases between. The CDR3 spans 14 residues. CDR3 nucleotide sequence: TGTGCCAGCAGTTACTCACAGGGCGAGACTGAAGCTTTCTTT. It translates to CASSYSQGETEAFF.

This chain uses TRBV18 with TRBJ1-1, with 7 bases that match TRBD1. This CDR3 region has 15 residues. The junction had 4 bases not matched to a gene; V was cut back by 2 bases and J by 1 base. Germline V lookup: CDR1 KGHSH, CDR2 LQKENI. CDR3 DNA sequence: TGTGCCAGCTCACCAATGGGACAGTCGAACACTGAAGCTTTCTTT. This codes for CASSPMGQSNTEAFF.

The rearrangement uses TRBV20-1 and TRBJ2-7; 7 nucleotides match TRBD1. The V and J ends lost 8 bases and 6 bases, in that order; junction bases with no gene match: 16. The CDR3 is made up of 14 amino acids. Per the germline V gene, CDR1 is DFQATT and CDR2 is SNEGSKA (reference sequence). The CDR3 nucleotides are TGCAGTACTGATGGACAGGCCCTTTTAGGCGAGCAGTACTTC. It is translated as CSTDGQALLGEQYF.

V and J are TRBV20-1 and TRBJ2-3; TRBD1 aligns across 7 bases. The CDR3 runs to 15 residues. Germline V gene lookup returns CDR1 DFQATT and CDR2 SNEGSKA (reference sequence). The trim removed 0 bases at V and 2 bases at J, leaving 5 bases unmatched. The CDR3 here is CSARDHRGNTDTQYF. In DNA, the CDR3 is TGCAGTGCTAGAGATCACAGGGGAAACACAGATACGCAGTATTTT.

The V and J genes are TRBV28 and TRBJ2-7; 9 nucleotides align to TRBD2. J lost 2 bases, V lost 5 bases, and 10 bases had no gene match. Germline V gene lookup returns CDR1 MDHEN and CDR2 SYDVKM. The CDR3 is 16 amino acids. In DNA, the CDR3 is TGTGCCAGCAGTCTGGGGGCCAGCGGGGGGACCTACGAGCAGTACTTC. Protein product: CASSLGASGGTYEQYF.

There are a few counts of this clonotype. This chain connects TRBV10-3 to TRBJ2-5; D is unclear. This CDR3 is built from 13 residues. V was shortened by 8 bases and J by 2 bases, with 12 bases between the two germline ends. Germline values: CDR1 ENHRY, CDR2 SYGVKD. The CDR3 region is CAIAPQPQETQYF. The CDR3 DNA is TGTGCCATCGCTCCACAGCCTCAAGAGACCCAGTACTTC.

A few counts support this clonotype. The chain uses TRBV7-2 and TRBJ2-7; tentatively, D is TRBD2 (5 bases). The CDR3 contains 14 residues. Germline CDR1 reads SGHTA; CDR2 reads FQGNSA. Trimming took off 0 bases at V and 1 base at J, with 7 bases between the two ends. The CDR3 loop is CASSLARVSYEQYF. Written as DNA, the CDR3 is TGTGCCAGCAGCTTAGCGCGGGTGTCCTACGAGCAGTACTTC.

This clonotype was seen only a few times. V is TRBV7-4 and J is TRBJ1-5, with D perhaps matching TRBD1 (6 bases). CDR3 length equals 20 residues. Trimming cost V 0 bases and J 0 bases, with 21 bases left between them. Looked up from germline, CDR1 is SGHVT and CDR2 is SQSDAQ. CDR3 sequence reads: CASSLAFDRKGFDSNQPQHF. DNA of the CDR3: TGTGCCAGCAGCTTAGCGTTCGACAGGAAGGGGTTCGATAGCAATCAGCCCCAGCATTTT. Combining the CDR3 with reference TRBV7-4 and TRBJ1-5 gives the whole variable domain GAGVSQSPRYKVAKRGRDVALRCDSISGHVTLYWYRQTLGQGSEVLTYSQSDAQRDKSGRPSGRFSAERPERSVSTLKIQRTEQGDSAVYLCASSLAFDRKGFDSNQPQHFGDGTRLSIL.

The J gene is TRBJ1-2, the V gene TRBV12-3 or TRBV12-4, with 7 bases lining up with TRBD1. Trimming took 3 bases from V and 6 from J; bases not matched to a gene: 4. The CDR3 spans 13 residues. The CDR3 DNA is TGTGCCAGCAGTTTCCAGGGGGGTAATGGCTACACCTTC. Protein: CASSFQGGNGYTF.

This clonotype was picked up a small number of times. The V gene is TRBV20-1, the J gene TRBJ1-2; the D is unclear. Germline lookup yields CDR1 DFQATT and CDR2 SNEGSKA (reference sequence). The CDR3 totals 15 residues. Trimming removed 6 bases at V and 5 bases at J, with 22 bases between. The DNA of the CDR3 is TGCAGTGCCCGGAGGCCGGGGAACAAGTCGTATGGCTACACCTTC. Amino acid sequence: CSARRPGNKSYGYTF.

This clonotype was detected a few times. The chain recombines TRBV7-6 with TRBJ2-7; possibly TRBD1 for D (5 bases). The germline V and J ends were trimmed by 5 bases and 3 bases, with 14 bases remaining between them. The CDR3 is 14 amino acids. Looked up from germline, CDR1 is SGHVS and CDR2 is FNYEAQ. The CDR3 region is CASSPDQGFYEQYF. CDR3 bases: TGTGCCAGCAGCCCGGACCAGGGCTTCTACGAGCAGTACTTC. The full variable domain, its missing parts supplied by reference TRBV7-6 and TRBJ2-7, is GAGVSQSPRYKVTKRGQDVALRCDPISGHVSLYWYRQALGQGPEFLTYFNYEAQQDKSGLPNDRFSAERPEGSISTLTIQRTEQRDSAMYRCASSPDQGFYEQYFGPGTRLTVT.

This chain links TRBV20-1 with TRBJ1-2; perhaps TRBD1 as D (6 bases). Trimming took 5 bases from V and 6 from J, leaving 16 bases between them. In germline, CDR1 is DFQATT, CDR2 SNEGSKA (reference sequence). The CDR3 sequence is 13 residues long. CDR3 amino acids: CSALRQVIDGYTF. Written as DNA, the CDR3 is TGCAGTGCTCTAAGACAGGTTATCGATGGCTACACCTTC.